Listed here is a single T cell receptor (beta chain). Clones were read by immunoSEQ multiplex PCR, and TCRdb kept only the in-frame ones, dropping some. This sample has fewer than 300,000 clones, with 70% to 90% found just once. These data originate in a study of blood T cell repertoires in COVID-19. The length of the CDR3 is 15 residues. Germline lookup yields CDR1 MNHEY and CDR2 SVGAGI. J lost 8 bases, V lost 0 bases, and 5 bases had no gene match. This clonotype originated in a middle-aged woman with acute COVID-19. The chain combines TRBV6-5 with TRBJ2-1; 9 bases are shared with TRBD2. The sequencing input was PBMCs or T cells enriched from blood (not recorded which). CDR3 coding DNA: TGTGCCAGCAGTTACTCTGGCGGGAGGGCCTATGAGCAGTTCTTC. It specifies CASSYSGGRAYEQFF.